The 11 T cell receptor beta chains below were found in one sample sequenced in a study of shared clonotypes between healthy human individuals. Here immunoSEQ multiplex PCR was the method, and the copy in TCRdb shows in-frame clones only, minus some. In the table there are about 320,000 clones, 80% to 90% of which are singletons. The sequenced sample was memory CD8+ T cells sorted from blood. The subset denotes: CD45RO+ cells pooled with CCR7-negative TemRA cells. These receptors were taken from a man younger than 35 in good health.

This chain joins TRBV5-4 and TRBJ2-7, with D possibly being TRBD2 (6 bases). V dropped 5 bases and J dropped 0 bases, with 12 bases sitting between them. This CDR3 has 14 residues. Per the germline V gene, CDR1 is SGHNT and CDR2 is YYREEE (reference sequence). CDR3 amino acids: CASRPSVRSYEQYF. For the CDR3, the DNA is TGTGCCAGCAGACCTAGCGTACGCTCCTACGAGCAGTACTTC. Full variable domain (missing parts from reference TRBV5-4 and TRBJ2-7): ETGVTQSPTHLIKTRGQQVTLRCSSQSGHNTVSWYQQALGQGPQFIFQYYREEENGRGNFPPRFSGLQFPNYSSELNVNALELDDSALYLCASRPSVRSYEQYFGPGTRLTVT.

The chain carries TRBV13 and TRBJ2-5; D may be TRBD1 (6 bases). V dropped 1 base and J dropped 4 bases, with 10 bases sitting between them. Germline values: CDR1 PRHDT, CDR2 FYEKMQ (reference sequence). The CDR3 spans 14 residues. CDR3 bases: TGTGCCAGCAGCTTAGCCCAGGGGACAGAGACCCAGTACTTC. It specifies CASSLAQGTETQYF.

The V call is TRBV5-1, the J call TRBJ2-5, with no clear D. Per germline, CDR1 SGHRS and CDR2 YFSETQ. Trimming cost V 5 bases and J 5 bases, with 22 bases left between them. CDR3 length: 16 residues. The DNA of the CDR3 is TGCGCCAGCAGTAAGAAGGTCCGGGCGAAATTTGAGACCCAGTACTTC. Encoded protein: CASSKKVRAKFETQYF.

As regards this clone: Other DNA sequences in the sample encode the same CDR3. The CDR3 nucleotides read TGTGCCAGCAGCTTCTTTGACAGTTACGAGCAGTACTTC. The encoded protein is CASSFFDSYEQYF. The gene calls are TRBV5-4 and TRBJ2-7, with TRBD1 as a possible D gene (5 bases). V was pared by 2 bases and J by 4 bases, with 10 bases between. The CDR3 is 13 amino acids. Germline loops: CDR1 SGHNT, CDR2 YYREEE (reference sequence).

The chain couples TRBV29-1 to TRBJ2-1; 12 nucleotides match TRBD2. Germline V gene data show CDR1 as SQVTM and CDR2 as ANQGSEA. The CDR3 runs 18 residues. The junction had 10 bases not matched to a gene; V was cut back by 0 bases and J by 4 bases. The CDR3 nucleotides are TGCAGCGTTGAAGATTATGGGCGGACTAGCGGGGCATACAATGAGCAGTTCTTC. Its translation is CSVEDYGRTSGAYNEQFF.

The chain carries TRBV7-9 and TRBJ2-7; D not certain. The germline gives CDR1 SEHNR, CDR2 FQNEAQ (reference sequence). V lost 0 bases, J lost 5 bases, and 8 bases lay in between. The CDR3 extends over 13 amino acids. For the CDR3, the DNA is TGTGCCAGCAGCTTAGCGCACAGCCACGAGCAGTACTTC. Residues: CASSLAHSHEQYF.

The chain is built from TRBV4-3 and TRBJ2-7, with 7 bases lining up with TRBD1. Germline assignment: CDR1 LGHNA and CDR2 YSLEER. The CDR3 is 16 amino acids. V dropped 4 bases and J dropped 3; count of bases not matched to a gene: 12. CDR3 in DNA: TGCGCCAGCAGCCTCGACAGGGAAGGAGCCCTCTACGAGCAGTACTTC. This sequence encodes CASSLDREGALYEQYF.

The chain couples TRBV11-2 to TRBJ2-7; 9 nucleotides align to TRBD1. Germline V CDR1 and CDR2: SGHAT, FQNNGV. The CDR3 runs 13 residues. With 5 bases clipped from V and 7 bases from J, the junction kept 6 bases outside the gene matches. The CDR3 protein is CASSPGTGWEQYF. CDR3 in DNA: TGTGCCAGCAGCCCAGGGACAGGGTGGGAGCAGTACTTC. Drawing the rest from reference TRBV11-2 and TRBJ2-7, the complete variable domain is EAGVAQSPRYKIIEKRQSVAFWCNPISGHATLYWYQQILGQGPKLLIQFQNNGVVDDSQLPKDRFSAERLKGVDSTLKIQPAKLEDSAVYLCASSPGTGWEQYFGPGTRLTVT.

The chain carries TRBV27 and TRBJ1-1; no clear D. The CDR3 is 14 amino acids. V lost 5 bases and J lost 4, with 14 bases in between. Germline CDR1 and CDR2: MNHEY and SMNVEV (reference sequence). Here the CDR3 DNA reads TGTGCCAGCAGTGTAACGATAGTTGGCACTGAAGCTTTCTTT. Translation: CASSVTIVGTEAFF.

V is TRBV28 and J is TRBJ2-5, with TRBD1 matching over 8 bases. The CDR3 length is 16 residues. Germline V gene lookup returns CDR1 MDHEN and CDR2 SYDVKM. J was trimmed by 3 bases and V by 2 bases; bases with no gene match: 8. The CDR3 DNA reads TGTGCCAGCAGTTTACACAGGGGGAGGCTGGAAGAGACCCAGTACTTC. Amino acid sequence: CASSLHRGRLEETQYF.

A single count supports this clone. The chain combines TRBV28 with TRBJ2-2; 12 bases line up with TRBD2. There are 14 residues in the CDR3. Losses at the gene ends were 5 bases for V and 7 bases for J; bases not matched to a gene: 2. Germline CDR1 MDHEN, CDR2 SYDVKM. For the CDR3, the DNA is TGTGCCAGCAGTCCGACTAGCGGGGGCGGGGAGCTGTTTTTT. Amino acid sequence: CASSPTSGGGELFF.